This T cell receptor beta chain was obtained from a study of blood T cell repertoires in COVID-19 (dated by TCRdb to the early 2020s). Some background on the complete study: Collaborator samples came from the United States, Italy and Spain and covered acute and convalescent phases of COVID-19. Where available, HLA class I and class II types were taken from metadata supplied by the sample provider and were not determined by assay-based typing. The repertoires were released in a freely available public database meant as a resource for research on the immune response to SARS-CoV-2. Deeply sampled blood TCRbeta repertoires from subjects exposed to, actively infected with, or recovered from COVID-19 were included in the dataset. The samples were drawn from two sources: the first 160 participants of the ongoing ImmuneRACE study, and some 1,300 subjects contributed by 6 global collaborators. The prospective study material was composed of cDNA or gDNA derived from T cells, B-cell-depleted T cells, or PBMCs. A de-identified subject ID, COVID-19 status, age in years and sex were almost always included in the sample metadata. What the authors observed across the whole study: Clinical and demographic metadata were provided uncurated, with the amount varying by source and participant.

The immunoSEQ Assay, a bias-controlled multiplex PCR, was used to amplify TCRbeta CDR3 regions from genomic DNA. In the source study's methods: The number of nucleated cells in each sample was estimated from the amplification of reference gene primers within the assay. Sequence reads were collapsed and filtered to measure the absolute abundance of every unique TCRbeta CDR3 rearrangement. For each sample, productive Simpson clonality was calculated as the square root of Simpson's diversity index across productive rearrangements. TCRdb took over this immuneACCESS table, retaining in-frame rearrangements with V and J assigned. Such tables are incomplete; in checked studies, under half of the missing clones stem from an unresolved V gene, and the remainder is unexplained. V and J calls and clone size come straight from that table; D and trimming were deduced from the DNA. This sample holds around 130,000 clones; 88% were observed only once. The biggest ten clones account for about 10% of the sample.

CDR1 and CDR2, per the germline V gene (reference sequence), are MNHEY and SMNVEV. V is clipped by 6 bases and J by 3 bases, and the sequence between their germline boundaries is 14 bases long. The CDR3 has 14 amino acids, counting the end cysteine and phenylalanine. Here the CDR3 DNA is all that survives: 42 bases in frame from base 1. To note about this clone: Its antigen is currently not known. Qualities for individual bases were not recorded, and no much larger clone is one base off.

Each collaborating institution followed its own protocols to collect whole blood in K2EDTA tubes. Collaborator samples were shipped for TCRbeta analysis as frozen whole blood, isolated PBMCs, or DNA extracted from either sample type. This clonotype was obtained from a man aged 60 to 75 with active or convalescent COVID-19. The rearranged segments are TRBV27 and TRBJ1-2; TRBD1 could be the D gene, as 6 bases match. Material: peripheral blood. Here is the DNA: TGTGCCAGCAGACGGGGACAAATGGACTATGGCTACACCTTC. This yields the protein CASRRGQMDYGYTF.